The 4 T cell receptor beta chains below all came from one sample that was sequenced in a study of Graves' ophthalmopathy and Graves' hyperthyroidism (dated by TCRdb to the late 2010s). The sample was run on an Illumina HiSeq 2000. TCR beta CDR3 regions were amplified from RNA transcripts for repertoire sequencing. The first round was an RT-PCR using HTBI primers with the Qiagen OneStep RT-PCR kit, and this first round was followed by a second-round multiplex PCR, then size selection and purification. TCRdb handled the public reads itself, with Q25 trimming in fastp and clone calling in MiXCR, and kept productive beta chains. Every distinct CDR3 protein forms one entry, paired with its most common genes and DNA. This sample lists 360,000 or so distinct CDR3 sequences; about 17% were detected once. Approximately 1.4% of the sample lies in the top ten. The sample comprised peripheral blood. All receptors come from a woman between 18 and 30 years old with Graves' ophthalmopathy. Donor details come from another sample of the same person, matched by shared clones.

This clonotype occurred a few times. The chain uses TRBV20-1 and TRBJ1-5; maybe TRBD1 (5 bases). Germline loops: CDR1 DFQATT, CDR2 SNEGSKA (reference sequence). CDR3 length: 14 residues. Trimming took 1 base from V and 7 from J, leaving 14 bases between them. This CDR3 reads CSARGGRLGQPQHF. The DNA for the CDR3 is TGCAGTGCTAGAGGGGGACGCCTCGGACAGCCCCAGCATTTT.

This clonotype was counted many times. The chain employs TRBV6-1 and TRBJ1-6, with 7 bases that match TRBD1. From germline, CDR1 is MNHNS and CDR2 SASEGT. V trimming: 2 bases; J trimming: 10 bases; junction bases outside the gene matches: 8. The CDR3 runs 15 residues. CDR3: CASSETGEGNSPLHF. The CDR3 DNA sequence: TGTGCCAGCAGTGAAACAGGGGAAGGGAACTCACCCCTCCACTTT.

The sample holds many counts of this clonotype. The rearrangement links TRBV7-2 to TRBJ2-2; TRBD2 matches 15 bases. V shed 1 base and J 2 bases; nucleotides not matched to a gene: 11. CDR1 is SGHTA, CDR2 FQGNSA, per germline. The length of the CDR3 is 21 residues. CDR3 coding DNA: TGTGCCAGCAGCTTAGTAGGGGGACTAGCGGGGGGTTCCTCCAACACCGGGGAGCTGTTTTTT. Amino acid sequence: CASSLVGGLAGGSSNTGELFF.

This clonotype was counted between two and nine times. This chain connects TRBV11-2 to TRBJ1-5, with 7 bases fitting TRBD1. The CDR3 covers 16 residues. V dropped 5 bases and J dropped 3; count of bases not matched to a gene: 10. CDR1 SGHAT and CDR2 FQNNGV come from the germline V gene. CDR3 sequence (DNA): TGTGCCAGCAGCGTGGCAGGGGGTTTGGTCAATCAGCCCCAGCATTTT. This sequence encodes CASSVAGGLVNQPQHF.